Presented here are 28 T cell receptor beta chains from one specimen sequenced in a study of a mutant IDH1 vaccine in newly diagnosed glioma. These TCRs are of unknown antigen specificity. Data came from immunoSEQ multiplex PCR; TCRdb stores just in-frame clones and leaves some out. The repertoire consists of roughly 54,000 clones, with approximately 81% occurring once and the leading ten covering approximately 3.6%. Time point reported: week 5, during vaccination. Each dose delivered 300 ug of mutant IDH1 20-mer peptide subcutaneously with imiquimod. Here the sequenced sample was PBMCs, taken from a glioma patient whose treatment included an IDH1 peptide vaccine. These receptors originate from a man younger than 45 with glioma.

The rearrangement joins TRBV2 to TRBJ2-1; the D gene is possibly TRBD1 (6 bases). The V and J ends lost 1 base and 7 bases respectively, with 35 bases between them. The CDR3 extends over 22 amino acids. Germline CDR1 and CDR2: SNHLY and FYNNEI. The CDR3: CASSEVTPRGALALGGGNEQFF. CDR3 nucleotides: TGTGCCAGCAGTGAAGTTACCCCCAGGGGAGCCCTGGCACTAGGCGGTGGGAATGAGCAGTTCTTC. Complete variable domain (other parts from reference TRBV2 and TRBJ2-1): EPEVTQTPSHQVTQMGQEVILRCVPISNHLYFYWYRQILGQKVEFLVSFYNNEISEKSEIFDDQFSVERPDGSNFTLKIRSTKLEDSAMYFCASSEVTPRGALALGGGNEQFFGPGTRLTVL.

V is TRBV4-2 and J is TRBJ1-1; the D is unclear. V gave up 2 bases and J gave up 0 bases, with 16 bases separating them. CDR3 size: 17 residues. Germline CDR1 and CDR2: LGHNA and YNFKEQ. The CDR3 is CASSQLRGEEMNTEAFF. CDR3 nucleotides: TGTGCCAGCAGCCAACTAAGAGGAGAAGAGATGAACACTGAAGCTTTCTTT.

This clone was picked up a small number of times. This chain's CDR3 is CASISSNQPQHF. The CDR3, as DNA: TGTGCCAGCATCAGTAGCAATCAGCCCCAGCATTTT. The genes are TRBV28 and TRBJ1-5; D gene ambiguous. From germline, CDR1 is MDHEN and CDR2 SYDVKM. Trimming left V 7 bases short and J 0 bases short, with 4 bases between. This CDR3 has 12 residues.

This clone was observed a handful of times. The chain couples TRBV28 to TRBJ1-1; tentative D call: TRBD1 (6 bases). There are 15 residues in the CDR3. V lost 8 bases and J 0 bases, leaving 16 bases between the germline ends. From germline, CDR1 is MDHEN and CDR2 SYDVKM. The CDR3 sequence is CASPPAYRVNTEAFF. Written as DNA, the CDR3 is TGTGCCAGCCCGCCCGCTTACAGGGTGAACACTGAAGCTTTCTTT.

V gene TRBV28 combines with J gene TRBJ1-4; unclear D gene. The V end lost 4 bases, the J end lost 0 bases, and 9 bases lay between the germline ends. The germline CDR1 and CDR2 sequences are MDHEN and SYDVKM. This CDR3 contains 15 residues. The CDR3 DNA sequence: TGTGCCAGCAGTTCAGGACGGGCAACTAATGAAAAACTGTTTTTT. Its protein is CASSSGRATNEKLFF.

The chain couples TRBV27 to TRBJ2-7, with D perhaps matching TRBD1 (6 bases). The CDR3 length is 15 residues. Germline V lookup: CDR1 MNHEY, CDR2 SMNVEV (reference sequence). Trimming left V 4 bases short and J 4 bases short, with 17 bases between. CDR3: CASSSSGTRGYEQYF. CDR3 nucleotide sequence: TGTGCCAGCAGTTCGTCCGGGACAAGAGGGTACGAGCAGTACTTC.

This sequence joins TRBV5-1 and TRBJ2-1, with D unclear. This CDR3 has 14 amino acids. Trimming removed 4 bases at V and 2 bases at J, with 10 bases between. From germline, CDR1 is SGHRS and CDR2 YFSETQ. The CDR3 DNA reads TGCGCCAGCAGCCAGATCGACACCTACAATGAGCAGTTCTTC. As protein: CASSQIDTYNEQFF.

Remarks on this clone: The sample carries other DNA sequences with the same CDR3. This rearrangement joins TRBV2 to TRBJ2-5; D gene ambiguous. The V gene lost 0 bases and the J gene lost 3 bases, with 8 bases spanning the gap. Germline lookup yields CDR1 SNHLY and CDR2 FYNNEI. The CDR3 has 14 amino acids. CDR3 residues: CASSEATIKETQYF. The CDR3 coding sequence is TGTGCCAGCAGTGAAGCGACGATTAAAGAGACCCAGTACTTC.

The rearrangement uses TRBV5-6 and TRBJ1-4; D may be TRBD1 (5 bases). Germline CDR1 and CDR2: SGHDT and YYEEEE. The CDR3 is made up of 16 amino acids. The ends were cut back, 5 bases at V and 8 bases at J, with 22 bases in the middle. DNA for the CDR3: TGTGCCAGCAGTCAACTTTGGGGAACAGGTGGGGAAAAACTGTTTTTT. Protein sequence: CASSQLWGTGGEKLFF.

The rearrangement uses TRBV6-5 and TRBJ1-1; no reliable D call. Germline assignment: CDR1 MNHEY and CDR2 SVGAGI. The CDR3 has 12 residues. Trimming took off 6 bases at V and 4 bases at J, with 9 bases between the two ends. The CDR3 bases are TGTGCCAGCAGCCGGCGGGGCACTGAAGCTTTCTTT. Its protein product is CASSRRGTEAFF.

The V and J genes are TRBV27 and TRBJ1-2; possibly TRBD1 for D (5 bases). V lost 3 bases and J 7 bases, leaving 15 bases between the germline ends. The V gene's germline CDR1 is MNHEY and CDR2 SMNVEV (reference sequence). The CDR3 has 14 amino acids. The DNA for the CDR3 is TGTGCCAGCAGTTTTACTCGGGCGGGGGGTGGCTACACCTTC. It specifies CASSFTRAGGGYTF.

The V call is TRBV7-7, the J call TRBJ2-5; D not certain. The V and J ends lost 2 bases and 1 base respectively, with 5 bases between them. The CDR3 extends over 13 amino acids. CDR1 and CDR2 (germline): SSHAT, FNYEAQ (reference sequence). In nucleotides, the CDR3 is TGTGCCAGCAGCTTATCGGCCCAAGAGACCCAGTACTTC. Its translation is CASSLSAQETQYF.

The chain is built from TRBV4-1 and TRBJ2-1; 9 positions match TRBD2. In germline, CDR1 is MGHRA, CDR2 YSYEKL. This CDR3 is built from 13 residues. With V trimmed by 5 bases and J by 8 bases, 4 bases remained unmatched. CDR3 bases: TGCGCCAGCAGCGGACTAGCGACCGATGAGCAGTTCTTC. Translated, it gives CASSGLATDEQFF.

This clone was recorded only once. J is TRBJ2-3 and V is TRBV7-9; TRBD2 matches 7 bases. There are 14 residues in the CDR3. Losses at the gene ends were 1 base for V and 4 bases for J; bases not matched to a gene: 2. From germline, CDR1 is SEHNR and CDR2 FQNEAQ (reference sequence). CDR3 sequence (DNA): TGTGCCAGCAGCTTAGGGACTAGGGCAGATACGCAGTATTTT. Translation: CASSLGTRADTQYF.

This chain connects TRBV5-1 to TRBJ2-4; 8 bases fit TRBD1. In germline, CDR1 is SGHRS, CDR2 YFSETQ. This CDR3 has 18 amino acids. J was trimmed by 2 bases and V by 4 bases; bases with no gene match: 14. The CDR3: CASSTLRSGGMSKNIQYF. The CDR3 nucleotides are TGCGCCAGCAGCACACTAAGGTCAGGGGGCATGTCCAAAAACATTCAGTACTTC.

This chain uses TRBV19 with TRBJ1-4; D is unclear. V was clipped by 0 bases and J by 1 base, with 6 bases between them. From germline, CDR1 is LNHDA and CDR2 SQIVND (reference sequence). This CDR3 is 15 amino acids long. The DNA of the CDR3 is TGTGCCAGTAGTATAGAGGGAAAAACTAATGAAAAACTGTTTTTT. Residues: CASSIEGKTNEKLFF. Full variable domain (outside the CDR3, taken from reference TRBV19 and TRBJ1-4): DGGITQSPKYLFRKEGQNVTLSCEQNLNHDAMYWYRQDPGQGLRLIYYSQIVNDFQKGDIAEGYSVSREKKESFPLTVTSAQKNPTAFYLCASSIEGKTNEKLFFGSGTQLSVL.

This chain joins TRBV11-1 and TRBJ2-7, with TRBD1 matching over 7 bases. V shed 5 bases and J 0 bases; nucleotides not matched to a gene: 7. Germline values: CDR1 SGHAT, CDR2 FQDESV (reference sequence). The CDR3 spans 15 residues. CDR3 nucleotide sequence: TGTGCCAGCAGCCAGAGACAGGGACGCTCCTACGAGCAGTACTTC. Translating gives CASSQRQGRSYEQYF.

The chain employs TRBV5-1 and TRBJ2-7; D might be TRBD1 (7 bases). The CDR3 is 16 amino acids. V was pared by 0 bases and J by 6 bases, with 19 bases between. Germline-derived CDR1 and CDR2 are SGHRS and YFSETQ. The CDR3 DNA sequence: TGCGCCAGCAGCTTGGCGGGCGGGAACAGGGGCGGCGAGCAGTACTTC. Amino acids: CASSLAGGNRGGEQYF.

This clone came up a few times. The gene calls are TRBV28 and TRBJ2-3; D gene unclear. Looked up from germline, CDR1 is MDHEN and CDR2 is SYDVKM. V lost 6 bases and J lost 4, with 8 bases in between. The CDR3 sequence is 12 residues long. CDR3 coding DNA: TGTGCCAGCAGGTCACCCGCAGATACGCAGTATTTT. Residues: CASRSPADTQYF.

The gene calls are TRBV4-2 and TRBJ1-1; the D is unclear. Germline V gene sequence: CDR1 LGHNA, CDR2 YNFKEQ. CDR3 size: 12 residues. Trimming shortened V by 3 bases and J by 1 base, and 3 bases separated the two germline ends. The CDR3 sequence is CASSHQNTEAFF. In nucleotides, the CDR3 is TGTGCCAGCAGCCATCAGAACACTGAAGCTTTCTTT.

This chain links TRBV2 with TRBJ1-2; 9 nucleotides line up with TRBD1. The V gene end was trimmed by 2 bases and the J gene end by 8 bases; junction bases not matched to a gene: 15. Looked up from germline, CDR1 is SNHLY and CDR2 is FYNNEI. CDR3 length equals 17 residues. CDR3 bases: TGTGCCAGCAGTGAATTAGGGAGGGGACAGGGACGGGAGGGCTACACCTTC. Protein: CASSELGRGQGREGYTF.

This chain uses TRBV29-1 with TRBJ1-2; perhaps TRBD1 as D (5 bases). Germline V gene data show CDR1 as SQVTM and CDR2 as ANQGSEA. Trimming left V 4 bases short and J 14 bases short, with 17 bases between. The CDR3 loop spans 11 amino acids. CDR3 coding DNA: TGCAGCGTTGGGGGGACTCGAGAGAATACCTTC. It encodes CSVGGTRENTF.

This chain links TRBV7-7 with TRBJ2-5; D uncertain. Germline V lookup: CDR1 SSHAT, CDR2 FNYEAQ (reference sequence). This CDR3 comprises 13 residues. V was shortened by 1 base and J by 4 bases, with 7 bases between the two germline ends. CDR3 sequence (DNA): TGTGCCAGCAGCTTAGACGGCCCAGAGACCCAGTACTTC. Amino acids: CASSLDGPETQYF.

The chain combines TRBV6-5 with TRBJ2-2, with TRBD1 matching over 8 bases. V shed 6 bases and J 5 bases; nucleotides not matched to a gene: 8. The CDR3 runs to 15 residues. CDR1 and CDR2 (germline): MNHEY, SVGAGI. The CDR3 protein is CASRYDRGETGELFF. Written as DNA, the CDR3 is TGTGCCAGCAGATACGACAGGGGTGAAACCGGGGAGCTGTTTTTT.

This rearrangement joins TRBV19 to TRBJ2-3; D not resolved. CDR3 length: 13 residues. Between the trimmed V and J ends, which lost 4 bases and 6 bases, there was a span of 11 bases. Germline CDR1 is LNHDA and CDR2 is SQIVND (reference sequence). CDR3 nucleotides: TGTGCCAGTAGTACCTACAGTTTGGATACGCAGTATTTT. Protein product: CASSTYSLDTQYF.

The V gene is TRBV9, the J gene TRBJ2-3; 8 nucleotides match TRBD2. Germline V gene lookup returns CDR1 SGDLS and CDR2 YYNGEE. CDR3 size: 15 residues. V lost 3 bases and J lost 4; bases outside the gene matches: 7. Here the CDR3 DNA reads TGTGCCAGCAGCGCTCCGGGGGGGCGCCCAGATACGCAGTATTTT. It translates to CASSAPGGRPDTQYF.

The CDR3 protein is CASIPGGGVNGELFF. The CDR3 DNA follows: TGTGCCAGCATCCCAGGGGGAGGGGTTAACGGGGAGCTGTTTTTT. The chain recombines TRBV7-2 with TRBJ2-2; D may correspond to TRBD1 or TRBD2 (7 bases each). V was cut by 7 bases and J by 7 bases, with 19 bases left in between. The CDR3 runs to 15 residues. Germline V gives CDR1 SGHTA, CDR2 FQGNSA.

The V and J genes are TRBV7-6 and TRBJ2-4; a possible D gene is TRBD1 (5 bases). V dropped 2 bases and J dropped 9 bases, with 14 bases sitting between them. Germline assignment: CDR1 SGHVS and CDR2 FNYEAQ. This CDR3 region has 14 residues. This chain's CDR3 is CASSLRGTTGIQYF. The CDR3 DNA is TGTGCCAGCAGCTTAAGGGGCACAACAGGCATTCAGTACTTC.